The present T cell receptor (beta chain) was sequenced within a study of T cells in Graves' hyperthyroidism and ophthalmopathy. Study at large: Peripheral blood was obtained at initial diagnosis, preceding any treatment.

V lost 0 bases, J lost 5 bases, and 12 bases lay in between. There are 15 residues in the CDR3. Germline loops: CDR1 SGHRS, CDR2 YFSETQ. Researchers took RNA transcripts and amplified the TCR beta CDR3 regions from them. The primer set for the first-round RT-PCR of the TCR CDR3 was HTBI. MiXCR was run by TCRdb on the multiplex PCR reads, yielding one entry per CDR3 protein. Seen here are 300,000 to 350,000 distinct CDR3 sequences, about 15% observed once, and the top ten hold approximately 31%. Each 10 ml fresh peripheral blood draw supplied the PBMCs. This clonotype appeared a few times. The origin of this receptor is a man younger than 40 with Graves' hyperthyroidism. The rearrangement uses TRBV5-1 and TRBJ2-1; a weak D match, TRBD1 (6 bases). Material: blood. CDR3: CASSLGQGLNNEQFF. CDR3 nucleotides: TGCGCCAGCAGCTTGGGGCAGGGGCTAAACAATGAGCAGTTCTTC.